A selection of T cell receptor beta chains follows, all from one sample in a study of T-cell reconstitution after alpha-beta-depleted transplantation in children. TCRdb ran MiXCR on the PCR reads and lists one entry per CDR3 protein. The table lists about 240,000 distinct CDR3 sequences, approximately 12% of them singletons, with around 3% in the top ten. Sequences were derived from PBMCs from the stem cell graft donor, sampled from the stem cell graft. The source is a human donor who donated a stem cell graft to a child with acute lymphoblastic leukemia. Each CDR3 is given with its conserved first and last residue. A D gene is named only where the DNA matches it firmly. For some rows the clone size is stated as once, few or many, or as a class when expanded; others skip it.

V,J,D,size,DNA,CDR3
TRBV7-2,TRBJ2-2,.,few,TGTGCCAGCAGCTTAAGGGACTTAGCGGCCGGGGAGCTGTTTTTT,CASSLRDLAAGELFF
TRBV10-3,TRBJ2-5,.,many,TGTGCCATCAGTGAGTTAGGAGAGACCCAGTACTTC,CAISELGETQYF
TRBV7-9,TRBJ2-2,TRBD2,many,TGTGCCAGCAGCCCTCTTCTACTAGCGGGAGGGAACACCGGGGAGCTGTTTTTT,CASSPLLLAGGNTGELFF
TRBV4-3,TRBJ2-3,TRBD2,many,TGCGCCAGCAGCCCGTGGACTAGTTCCCCAGATACGCAGTATTTT,CASSPWTSSPDTQYF
TRBV29-1,TRBJ1-1,.,many,TGCAGCGTGAGGAACGGGGGGCCGTACACTGAAGCTTTCTTT,CSVRNGGPYTEAFF
TRBV12-3/TRBV12-4,TRBJ2-7,.,many,TGTGCCAGCAGTAGGACAGAGGTTCCCTACGAGCAGTACTTC,CASSRTEVPYEQYF
TRBV5-1,TRBJ2-2,.,many,TGCGCCAGCAGCTTGTCCCCCAGAGGAGGGGAGCTGTTTTTT,CASSLSPRGGELFF
TRBV2,TRBJ2-7,TRBD1,.,TGTGCCAGCAGCGGGGTAAGGACAGGGGGTTTCTACGAGCAGTACTTC,CASSGVRTGGFYEQYF
TRBV20-1,TRBJ1-5,.,many,TGCAGTGCCAGCAGGGACACCAATCAGCCCCAGCATTTT,CSASRDTNQPQHF
TRBV20-1,TRBJ2-7,TRBD2,.,TGCAGTGCTAGAGATCCCAGGACTAGCGGTAACGAGCAGTACTTC,CSARDPRTSGNEQYF
TRBV11-2,TRBJ2-7,.,many,TGTGCCAGCAGCTTAGAGCGGCGTAGCTCCTACGAGCAGTACTTC,CASSLERRSSYEQYF
TRBV5-1,TRBJ2-3,.,.,TGCGCCAGCGGAATGGTGGGGGCAGATACGCAGTATTTT,CASGMVGADTQYF